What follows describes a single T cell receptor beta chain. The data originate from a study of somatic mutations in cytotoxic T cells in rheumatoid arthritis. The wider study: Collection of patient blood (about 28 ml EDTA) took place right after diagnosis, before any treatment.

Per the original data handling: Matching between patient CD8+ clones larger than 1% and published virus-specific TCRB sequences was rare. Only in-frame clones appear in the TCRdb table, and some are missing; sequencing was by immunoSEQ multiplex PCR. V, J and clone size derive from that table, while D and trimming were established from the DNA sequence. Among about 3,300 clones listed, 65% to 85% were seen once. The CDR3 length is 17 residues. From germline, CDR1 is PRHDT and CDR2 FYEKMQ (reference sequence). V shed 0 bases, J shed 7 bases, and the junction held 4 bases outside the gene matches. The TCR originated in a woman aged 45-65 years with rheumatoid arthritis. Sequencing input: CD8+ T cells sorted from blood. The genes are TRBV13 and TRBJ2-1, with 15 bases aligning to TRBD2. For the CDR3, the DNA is TGTGCCAGCAGCTTAGGGTCCGGGACTAGCGGGAGGAATGAGCAGTTCTTC. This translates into CASSLGSGTSGRNEQFF.